The sequence of this TCR beta chain was determined in a study of shared clonotypes between healthy human individuals. Division of CD4+ cells produced a CD45RA+ naive subset and a CD45RA-negative memory subset. The CDR3 is 14 residues long. Germline V gene lookup returns CDR1 ENHRY and CDR2 SYGVKD. V was clipped by 4 bases and J by 4 bases; unmatched bases: 6. Generated by immunoSEQ multiplex PCR, the TCRdb table keeps only in-frame clones and is missing some. In the table there are over a million clones, around four fifths of which are singletons. This chain links TRBV10-3 with TRBJ2-5; 7 bases line up with TRBD1. Sequencing was carried out using memory CD4+ T cells sorted from blood. The subset denotes: CD45RA-negative fraction. The receptor comes from a man younger than 30 in good health. The CDR3 reads CAISAWTGGETQYF. CDR3 coding DNA: TGTGCCATCAGTGCATGGACAGGCGGAGAGACCCAGTACTTC.